This note documents a single T cell receptor beta chain sequence. Using immunoSEQ multiplex PCR, the repertoire was profiled, and TCRdb retains in-frame clones only, with some absent. The sample lists about 1 million clones, under 80% occurring once. The data stem from a study of shared clonotypes between healthy human individuals. This CDR3 is 14 amino acids long. The V gene end was trimmed by 5 bases and the J gene end by 4 bases; junction bases not matched to a gene: 3. Germline lookup yields CDR1 MNHEY and CDR2 SMNVEV (reference sequence). The CD4+ fraction was divided into a CD45RA+ naive subset and a CD45RA-negative memory subset.

This receptor was identified in a man in his late teens or twenties in good health. Sequencing used memory CD4+ T cells sorted from blood. Subset noted: CD45RA-negative fraction. This chain links TRBV27 with TRBJ2-7, with TRBD2 matching 12 bases. CDR3 DNA: TGTGCCAGCAGTAGGACTAGCGGGAAATACGAGCAGTACTTC. Encoded protein: CASSRTSGKYEQYF.